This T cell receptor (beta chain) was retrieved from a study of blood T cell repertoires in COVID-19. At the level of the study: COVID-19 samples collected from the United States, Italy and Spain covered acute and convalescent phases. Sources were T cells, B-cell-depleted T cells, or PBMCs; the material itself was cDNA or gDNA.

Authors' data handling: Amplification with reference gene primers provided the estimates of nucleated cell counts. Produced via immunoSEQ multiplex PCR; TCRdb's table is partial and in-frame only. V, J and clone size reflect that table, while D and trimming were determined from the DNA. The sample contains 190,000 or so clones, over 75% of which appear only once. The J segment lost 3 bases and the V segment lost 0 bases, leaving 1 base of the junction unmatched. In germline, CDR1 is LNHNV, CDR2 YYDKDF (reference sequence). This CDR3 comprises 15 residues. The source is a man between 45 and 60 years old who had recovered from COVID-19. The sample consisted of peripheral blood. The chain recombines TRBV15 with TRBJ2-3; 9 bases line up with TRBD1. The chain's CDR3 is CATSREQGATDTQYF. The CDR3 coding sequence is TGTGCCACCAGCAGAGAACAGGGGGCAACAGATACGCAGTATTTT.